This passage covers 13 T cell receptor beta chains from one sample sequenced in a study of CD8+ T cells in alopecia areata. cDNA prepared by RNA extraction and subsequent reverse transcription served as the template for sequencing. Profiling relied on immunoSEQ multiplex PCR, and the TCRdb table lists in-frame clones only, not all of them. Of over 95,000 clones in the sample, 50% to 75% were seen once. Treatment described: oral pan-JAK inhibitor, 5-10 mg twice daily. The sample here was CD8+ T cells sorted from blood, taken at week 4, from a patient treated with tofacitinib. The receptor source for this set is a human donor with alopecia areata.

The V call is TRBV29-1, the J call TRBJ1-6; D unresolved. There are 15 residues in the CDR3. CDR1 and CDR2 (germline): SQVTM, ANQGSEA. Deletions cut 0 bases from V and 9 bases from J, with 15 bases between. The CDR3 is CSVEDQEMGGSPLHF. The CDR3 bases are TGCAGCGTTGAAGATCAGGAGATGGGAGGTTCACCCCTCCACTTT.

The J gene is TRBJ2-1, the V gene TRBV6-5; D unclear. Trimming removed 0 bases from V and 7 bases from J, with 10 bases in between. Per germline, CDR1 MNHEY and CDR2 SVGAGI. The CDR3 sequence is 14 residues long. This CDR3 reads CASSYSNSGNEQFF. The CDR3 nucleotides are TGTGCCAGCAGTTACTCGAACTCCGGGAATGAGCAGTTCTTC.

This sequence joins TRBV5-6 and TRBJ1-2; tentatively, D is TRBD1 (6 bases). This CDR3 is built from 12 residues. Germline V gene data show CDR1 as SGHDT and CDR2 as YYEEEE. V lost 1 base and J lost 5, with 6 bases in between. The CDR3, as DNA: TGTGCCAGCAGCTTGACAGGGTATGGCTACACCTTC. Translated: CASSLTGYGYTF.

V usage is TRBV4-3 and J usage is TRBJ2-2; D is ambiguous. The CDR3 consists of 16 residues. V lost 0 bases, J lost 7 bases, and 15 bases lay in between. Germline V gene sequence: CDR1 LGHNA, CDR2 YSLEER. The CDR3 sequence is CASSQDKFGVGGELFF. The CDR3 region has the DNA TGCGCCAGCAGCCAAGATAAGTTTGGGGTCGGCGGGGAGCTGTTTTTT.

This clone was counted a few times. The chain combines TRBV5-1 with TRBJ2-3; D remains ambiguous. CDR1 SGHRS and CDR2 YFSETQ come from the germline V gene. The CDR3 runs 13 residues. V was clipped by 3 bases and J by 2 bases, with 7 bases between them. The CDR3 spells CASSCGVTDTQYF. Written as DNA, the CDR3 is TGCGCCAGCAGCTGCGGTGTCACAGATACGCAGTATTTT.

The CDR3 coding sequence is TGTGCCAGCAGCTTTAGCCGCGGGACAGGGGGTTCCTACGAGCAGTACTTC. It specifies CASSFSRGTGGSYEQYF. V usage is TRBV7-9 and J usage is TRBJ2-7; the match to TRBD1 covers 11 bases. Germline loops: CDR1 SEHNR, CDR2 FQNEAQ (reference sequence). This CDR3 has 17 amino acids. With V trimmed by 3 bases and J by 1 base, 8 bases remained unmatched.

The chain uses TRBV5-4 and TRBJ2-7; the match to TRBD1 covers 12 bases. V dropped 3 bases and J dropped 7; count of bases not matched to a gene: 5. CDR3 size: 14 residues. Germline CDR1 and CDR2: SGHNT and YYREEE (reference sequence). CDR3: CASSSGQGAGEQYF. The CDR3 DNA reads as TGTGCCAGCAGCTCGGGACAGGGGGCAGGGGAGCAGTACTTC.

The sample holds a few counts of this clone. The chain carries TRBV27 and TRBJ2-1, with D unclear. Germline assignment: CDR1 MNHEY and CDR2 SMNVEV (reference sequence). Trimming took 3 bases from V and 3 from J, leaving 9 bases between them. This CDR3 comprises 14 residues. The CDR3 reads CASSLGSIYNEQFF. The CDR3 DNA sequence: TGTGCCAGCAGTTTGGGGTCCATCTACAATGAGCAGTTCTTC.

This chain connects TRBV5-6 to TRBJ2-7; maybe TRBD1 (6 bases). The CDR3 contains 15 residues. Per germline, CDR1 SGHDT and CDR2 YYEEEE. Trimming shortened V by 0 bases and J by 4 bases, and 14 bases separated the two germline ends. DNA for the CDR3: TGTGCCAGCAGCTTGGCTGACCTAGGGGGTTACGAGCAGTACTTC. Translation gives CASSLADLGGYEQYF.

This clone has only one observation. The rearrangement uses TRBV27 and TRBJ1-2, with 7 bases lining up with TRBD1. The germline V gene has CDR1 MNHEY and CDR2 SMNVEV (reference sequence). There are 16 residues in the CDR3. V was pared by 2 bases and J by 2 bases, with 8 bases of the junction left unmatched. The CDR3 DNA follows: TGTGCCAGCAGTTTAACCCCCTTACAGGGGAACTATGGCTACACCTTC. Its translation: CASSLTPLQGNYGYTF.

The V and J genes are TRBV29-1 and TRBJ2-7, with D tentatively TRBD1 or TRBD2 (6 bases each). From germline, CDR1 is SQVTM and CDR2 ANQGSEA. V shed 3 bases and J shed 2 bases, with 11 bases lying between them. The CDR3 consists of 13 residues. The CDR3 sequence is CSVEAGTTYEQYF. CDR3 nucleotides: TGCAGCGTTGAGGCGGGGACAACCTACGAGCAGTACTTC.

The J gene is TRBJ2-1, the V gene TRBV14; 8 bases align to TRBD2. J was trimmed by 3 bases and V by 3 bases; bases with no gene match: 4. The CDR3 extends over 15 amino acids. Germline lookup yields CDR1 SGHDN and CDR2 FVKESK. CDR3 sequence: CASSQGRGVYNEQFF. The CDR3 DNA is TGTGCCAGCAGCCAGGGGCGGGGGGTCTACAATGAGCAGTTCTTC.

V and J are TRBV6-5 and TRBJ2-1; 8 nucleotides agree with TRBD1. The V segment lost 2 bases and the J segment 4 bases; nucleotides outside the gene matches: 4. Germline V gene lookup returns CDR1 MNHEY and CDR2 SVGAGI. CDR3 length equals 15 residues. The CDR3 nucleotides read TGTGCCAGCAGTTACAGGACAGGGTCATACAATGAGCAGTTCTTC. Translated: CASSYRTGSYNEQFF.